This T cell receptor beta chain was identified during a study of T cell responses to AZD1222 COVID-19 vaccine (dated by TCRdb to about 2021). Describing the broader study: A total of 240 or so trial participants underwent TCR sequencing, of whom 207 had received two doses of AZD1222 and roughly 26 had received two doses of the MenACWY control vaccine. Enrollment into the trials was organized by age into subgroups of 18-55, 56-69 and 70-plus years, and those subgroups contained about 150, 27 and 61 TCR-sequenced participants, respectively.

The sample's time point label, decoded: about 28 days (+/-7) after the second vaccine dose. Because spike-specific TCR depth and breadth did not differ between the two schedules, AZD1222 recipients who got a second dose at roughly 4 weeks were pooled with those who got a second dose at roughly 12 weeks. The vaccinee samples were drawn from two UK trials, COV001 and COV002, one of which was a single-blind randomized controlled phase 2/3 trial testing AZD1222 (ChAdOx1 nCoV-19) in healthy adults. Trial participant PBMC samples were collected at day 0 and day 28 after the second dose for TCRbeta chain sequencing. The CDR3 regions of human TCRbeta chains were subjected to immunosequencing. The authors' pipeline ran thus. TCRs in the repertoires were compared against a reference library of SARS-CoV-2-specific TCRs that had been generated with the MIRA antigen-specificity platform. Breadth was defined as the fraction of unique TCRs that were SARS-CoV-2-associated. Depth was defined as the fraction of total T cells that were SARS-CoV-2-associated. Using the MIRA data, every spike-specific TCR was mapped to the spike region that the TCR reacted to and assigned to either a CD4 or a CD8 class. Log10-transformed breadth and depth values were compared by one-way ANOVA with Sidak's multiple comparisons tests. The clones in this table, taken by TCRdb from immuneACCESS, are in-frame only. Not every clone is retained; where verified, under half of the shortfall comes from an unresolved V gene, and the cause of the rest is unknown. That table supplies the V and J calls and clone size; D and trimming were determined from the DNA. The table for this sample lists 60,000 to 80,000 clones; roughly 75% of them were counted only once. The top ten hold about 50% of the sample.

In regard to this clone: Its recognized antigen is unknown. The sample holds no much larger clone one base away, and base qualities are not on file.

The germline V gene gives CDR1 as SNHLY and CDR2 as FYNNEI. Relative to germline, V is missing 4 bases and J is missing 0 bases, with 4 bases of the junction outside any gene match. Reading from cysteine to phenylalanine, the CDR3 counts 16 amino acids. The CDR3 DNA has 48 bases and is translated from base 1. General findings and caveats noted by the study authors: The vaccine-associated CD4 TCRs covered the entire spike protein, and the dominant responses fell in regions 160-218 and 743-854. In the small 56-69-year group, the increase in depth fell short of significance, most likely because of low power. Because no day 14 peak-response samples were available, repertoires were characterized only after the peak T cell response. Spike-specific TCR breadth and depth rose significantly after two AZD1222 doses compared with day 0 and with MenACWY recipients. Participants were mostly white British, with more females than males. The authors suggested clonal diversity may have been underestimated. Epitopes outside the regions mutated in the B.1.351 and B.1.1.7 variants were reportedly recognized by nearly half of the unique spike-specific TCRs. Conclusions about previously exposed vaccinees were limited because only five to seven AZD1222 recipients were SARS-CoV-2 seropositive at baseline.

The origin of this receptor is an adult who received the AZD1222 COVID-19 vaccine. The specimen was peripheral blood, collected 28 days after the second AZD1222 dose. Recombination connected TRBV2 to TRBJ1-5; TRBD1 aligns with 9 central bases. In nucleotides, the sequence is TGTGCCAGCAGTGGCGGACAGGGGCTTAGCAATCAGCCCCAGCATTTT. This yields the protein CASSGGQGLSNQPQHF.